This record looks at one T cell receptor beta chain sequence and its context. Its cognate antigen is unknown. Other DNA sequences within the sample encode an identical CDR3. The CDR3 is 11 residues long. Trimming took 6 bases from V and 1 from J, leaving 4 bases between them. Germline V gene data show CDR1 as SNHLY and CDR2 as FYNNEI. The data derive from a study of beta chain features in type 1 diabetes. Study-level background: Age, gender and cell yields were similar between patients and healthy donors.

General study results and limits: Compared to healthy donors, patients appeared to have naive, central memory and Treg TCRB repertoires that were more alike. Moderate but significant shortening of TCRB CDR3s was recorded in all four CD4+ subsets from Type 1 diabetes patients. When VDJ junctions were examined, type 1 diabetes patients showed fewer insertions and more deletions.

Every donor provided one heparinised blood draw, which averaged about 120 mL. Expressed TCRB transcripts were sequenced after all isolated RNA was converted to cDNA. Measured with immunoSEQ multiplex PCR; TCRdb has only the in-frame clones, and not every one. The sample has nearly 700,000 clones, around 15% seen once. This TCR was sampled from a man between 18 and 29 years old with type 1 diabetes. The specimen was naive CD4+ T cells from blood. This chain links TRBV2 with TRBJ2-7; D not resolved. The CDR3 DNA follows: TGTGCCAGCAGCGGGTCCTACGAGCAGTACTTC. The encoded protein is CASSGSYEQYF.